This is a list of T cell receptor beta chains from one sample in a study of CD8+CD57+ T cells in acquired aplastic anemia. A single record per CDR3 protein comes from TCRdb applying MiXCR to the reads. The sample lists 150,000 to 200,000 distinct CDR3 sequences, around 48% occurring once. Sequenced: sorted CD4+, CD8+, or CD8+CD57+ T cells (not recorded which) from PBMCs. Source of these receptors: a human donor with aplastic anemia. Each CDR3 is given without its conserved first and last residue.

TRBJ1-2 | TRBV4-3 | ASSQDIGVGGYT
TRBJ2-7 | TRBV10-3 | ATTGTGSYEQY
TRBJ2-4 | TRBV27 | ASSLRPVGDIQY
TRBJ2-1 | TRBV7-7 | ASSLPSLGGSSYNEQF
TRBJ1-4 | TRBV7-6 | ASSLLRGEGTNEKLF
TRBJ1-5 | TRBV5-5 | ASSLEVFTNQPQH
TRBJ1-2 | TRBV7-9 | ASSFVGHGYT
TRBJ1-2 | TRBV10-3 | AITTGGHGYT
TRBJ1-5 | TRBV7-8 | ASSPAESNQPQH
TRBJ1-1 | TRBV12-3/TRBV12-4 | ASSLVRQTEAF
TRBJ2-5 | TRBV24-1 | ATKGRTSAETQY
TRBJ1-6 | TRBV20-1 | SARENSHYNSPLH
TRBJ2-7 | TRBV5-6 | ASSFSGGGYEQY
TRBJ2-1 | TRBV11-1 | ASSSRLAGGDEQF
TRBJ1-4 | TRBV4-1 | ASSQGSANEKLF
TRBJ2-7 | TRBV7-6 | ASSLPAGVSYEQY